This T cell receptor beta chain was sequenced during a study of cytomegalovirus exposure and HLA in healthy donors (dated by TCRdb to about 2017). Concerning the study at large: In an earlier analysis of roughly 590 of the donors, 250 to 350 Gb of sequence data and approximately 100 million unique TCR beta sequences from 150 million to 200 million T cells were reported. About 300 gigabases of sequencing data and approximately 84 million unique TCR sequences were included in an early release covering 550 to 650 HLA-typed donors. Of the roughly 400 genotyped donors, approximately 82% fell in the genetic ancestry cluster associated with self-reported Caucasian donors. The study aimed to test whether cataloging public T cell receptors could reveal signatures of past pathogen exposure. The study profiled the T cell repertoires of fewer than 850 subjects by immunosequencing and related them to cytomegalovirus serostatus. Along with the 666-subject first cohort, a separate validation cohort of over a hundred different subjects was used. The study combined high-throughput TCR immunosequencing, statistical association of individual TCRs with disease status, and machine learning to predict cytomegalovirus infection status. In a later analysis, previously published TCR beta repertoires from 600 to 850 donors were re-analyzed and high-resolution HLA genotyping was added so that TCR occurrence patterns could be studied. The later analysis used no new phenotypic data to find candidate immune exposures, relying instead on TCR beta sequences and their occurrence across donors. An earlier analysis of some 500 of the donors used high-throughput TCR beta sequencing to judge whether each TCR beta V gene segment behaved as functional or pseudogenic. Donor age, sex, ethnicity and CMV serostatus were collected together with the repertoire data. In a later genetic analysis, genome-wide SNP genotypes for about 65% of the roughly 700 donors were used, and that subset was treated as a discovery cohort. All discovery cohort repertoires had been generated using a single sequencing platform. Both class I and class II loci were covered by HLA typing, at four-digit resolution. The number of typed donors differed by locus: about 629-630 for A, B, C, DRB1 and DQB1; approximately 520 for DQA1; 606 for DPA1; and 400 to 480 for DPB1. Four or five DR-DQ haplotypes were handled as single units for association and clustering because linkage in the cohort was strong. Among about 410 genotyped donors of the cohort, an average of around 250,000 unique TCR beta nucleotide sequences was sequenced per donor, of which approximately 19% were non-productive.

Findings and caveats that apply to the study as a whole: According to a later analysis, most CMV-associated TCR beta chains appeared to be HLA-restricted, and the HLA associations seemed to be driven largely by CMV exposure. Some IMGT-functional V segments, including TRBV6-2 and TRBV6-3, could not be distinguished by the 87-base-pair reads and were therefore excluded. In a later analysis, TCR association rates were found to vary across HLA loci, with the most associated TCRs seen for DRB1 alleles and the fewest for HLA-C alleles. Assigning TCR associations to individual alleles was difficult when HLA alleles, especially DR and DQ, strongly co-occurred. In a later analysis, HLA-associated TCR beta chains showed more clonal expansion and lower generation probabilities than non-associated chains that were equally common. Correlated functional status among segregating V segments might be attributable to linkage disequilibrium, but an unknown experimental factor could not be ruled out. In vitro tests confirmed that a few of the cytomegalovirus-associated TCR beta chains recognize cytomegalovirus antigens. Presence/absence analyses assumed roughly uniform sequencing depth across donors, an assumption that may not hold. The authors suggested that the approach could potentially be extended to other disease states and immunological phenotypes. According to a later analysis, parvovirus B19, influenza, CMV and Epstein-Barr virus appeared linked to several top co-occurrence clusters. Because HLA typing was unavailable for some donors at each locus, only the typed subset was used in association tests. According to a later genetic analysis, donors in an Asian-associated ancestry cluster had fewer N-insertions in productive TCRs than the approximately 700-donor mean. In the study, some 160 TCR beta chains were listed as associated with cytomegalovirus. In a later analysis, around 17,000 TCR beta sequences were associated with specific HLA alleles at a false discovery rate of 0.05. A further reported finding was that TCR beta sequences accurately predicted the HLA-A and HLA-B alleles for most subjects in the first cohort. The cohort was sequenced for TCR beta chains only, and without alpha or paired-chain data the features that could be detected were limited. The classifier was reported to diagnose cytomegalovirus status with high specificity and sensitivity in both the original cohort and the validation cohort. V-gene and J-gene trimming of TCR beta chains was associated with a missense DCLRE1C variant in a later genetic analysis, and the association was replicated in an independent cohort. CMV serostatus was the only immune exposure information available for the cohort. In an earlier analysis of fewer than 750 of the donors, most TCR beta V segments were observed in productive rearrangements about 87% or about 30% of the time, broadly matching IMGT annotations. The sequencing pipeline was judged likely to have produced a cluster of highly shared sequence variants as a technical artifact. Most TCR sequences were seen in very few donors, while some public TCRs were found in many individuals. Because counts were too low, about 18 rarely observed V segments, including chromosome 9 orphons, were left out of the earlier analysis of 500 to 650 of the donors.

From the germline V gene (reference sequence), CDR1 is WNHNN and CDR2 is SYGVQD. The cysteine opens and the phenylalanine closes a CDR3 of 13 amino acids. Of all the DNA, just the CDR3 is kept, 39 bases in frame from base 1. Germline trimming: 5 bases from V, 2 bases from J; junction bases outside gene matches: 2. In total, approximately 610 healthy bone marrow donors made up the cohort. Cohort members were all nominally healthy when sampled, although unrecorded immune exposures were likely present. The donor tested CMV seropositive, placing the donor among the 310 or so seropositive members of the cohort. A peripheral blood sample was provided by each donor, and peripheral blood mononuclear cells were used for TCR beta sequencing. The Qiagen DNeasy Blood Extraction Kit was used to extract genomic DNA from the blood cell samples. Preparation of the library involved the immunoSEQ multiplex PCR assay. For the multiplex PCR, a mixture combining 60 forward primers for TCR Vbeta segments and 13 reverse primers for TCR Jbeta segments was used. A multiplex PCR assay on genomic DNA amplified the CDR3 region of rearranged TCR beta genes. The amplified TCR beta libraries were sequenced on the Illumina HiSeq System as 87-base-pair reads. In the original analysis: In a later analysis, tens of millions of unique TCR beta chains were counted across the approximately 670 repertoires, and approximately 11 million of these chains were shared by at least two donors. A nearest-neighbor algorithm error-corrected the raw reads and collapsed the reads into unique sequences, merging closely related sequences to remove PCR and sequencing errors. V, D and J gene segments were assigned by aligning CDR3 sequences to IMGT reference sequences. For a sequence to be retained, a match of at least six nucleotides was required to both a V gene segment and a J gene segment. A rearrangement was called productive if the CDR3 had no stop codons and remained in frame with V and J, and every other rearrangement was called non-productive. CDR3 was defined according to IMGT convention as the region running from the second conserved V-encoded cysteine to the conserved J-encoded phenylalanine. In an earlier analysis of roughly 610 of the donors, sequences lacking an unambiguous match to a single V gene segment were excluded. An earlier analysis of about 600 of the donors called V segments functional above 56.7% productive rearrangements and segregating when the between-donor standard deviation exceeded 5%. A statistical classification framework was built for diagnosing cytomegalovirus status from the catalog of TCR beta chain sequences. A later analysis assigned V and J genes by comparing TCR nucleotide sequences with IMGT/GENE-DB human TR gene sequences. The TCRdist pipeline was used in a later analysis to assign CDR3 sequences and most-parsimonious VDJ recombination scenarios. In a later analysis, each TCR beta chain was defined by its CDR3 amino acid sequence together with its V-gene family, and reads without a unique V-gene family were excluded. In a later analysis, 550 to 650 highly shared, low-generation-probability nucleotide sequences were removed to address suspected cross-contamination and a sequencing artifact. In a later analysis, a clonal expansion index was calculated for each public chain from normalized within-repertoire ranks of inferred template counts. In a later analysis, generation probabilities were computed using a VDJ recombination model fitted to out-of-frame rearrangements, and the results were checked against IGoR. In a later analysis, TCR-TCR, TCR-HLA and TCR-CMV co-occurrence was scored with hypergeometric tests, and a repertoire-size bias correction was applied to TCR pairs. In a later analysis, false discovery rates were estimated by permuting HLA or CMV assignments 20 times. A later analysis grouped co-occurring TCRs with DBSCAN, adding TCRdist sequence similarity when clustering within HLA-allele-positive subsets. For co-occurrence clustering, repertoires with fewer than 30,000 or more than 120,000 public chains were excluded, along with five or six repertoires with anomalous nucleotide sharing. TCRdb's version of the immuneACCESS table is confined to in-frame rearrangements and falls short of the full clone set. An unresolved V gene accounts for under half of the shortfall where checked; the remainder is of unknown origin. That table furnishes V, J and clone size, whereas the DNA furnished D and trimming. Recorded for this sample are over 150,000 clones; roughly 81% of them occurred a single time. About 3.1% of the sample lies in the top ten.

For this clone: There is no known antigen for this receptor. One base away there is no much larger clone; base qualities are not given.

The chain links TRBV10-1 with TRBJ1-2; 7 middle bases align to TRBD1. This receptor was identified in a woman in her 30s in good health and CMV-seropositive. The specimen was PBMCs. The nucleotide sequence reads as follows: TGCGCCAGCAGTCAACAGGGGAACTATGGCTACACCTTC. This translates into CASSQQGNYGYTF.